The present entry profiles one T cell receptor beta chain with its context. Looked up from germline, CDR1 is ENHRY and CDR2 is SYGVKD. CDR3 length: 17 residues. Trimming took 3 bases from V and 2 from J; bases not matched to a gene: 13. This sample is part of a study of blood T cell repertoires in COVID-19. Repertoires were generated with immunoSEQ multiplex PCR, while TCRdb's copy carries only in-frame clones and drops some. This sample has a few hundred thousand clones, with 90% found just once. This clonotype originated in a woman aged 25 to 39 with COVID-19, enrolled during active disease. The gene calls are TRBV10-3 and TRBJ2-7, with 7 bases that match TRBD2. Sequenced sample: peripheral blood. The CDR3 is CAISDSKLAFTAYEQYF. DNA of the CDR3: TGTGCCATCAGTGACTCGAAACTAGCGTTCACAGCCTACGAGCAGTACTTC.